The 2 T cell receptor beta chains listed next were all sequenced from one sample in a study of beta chain features in type 1 diabetes. Study results and caveats: Shortening that was moderate but significant affected the TCRB CDR3s of Type 1 diabetes patients in all four CD4+ subsets.

No antigens are known for them. The study reverse transcribed the entire isolated RNA, so it sequenced expressed TCRB transcripts. The repertoire was sequenced with immunoSEQ multiplex PCR; TCRdb's copy has only in-frame clones and lacks some. Among roughly 350,000 clones listed, around 10% were seen once. Sequencing was performed on central memory CD4+ T cells from blood. These receptors originate from a young man with type 1 diabetes.

The chain links TRBV6-5 to TRBJ2-7; 8 positions match TRBD2. From germline, CDR1 is MNHEY and CDR2 SVGAGI. CDR3 size: 15 residues. J was trimmed by 5 bases and V by 7 bases; bases with no gene match: 13. DNA of the CDR3: TGTGCCAGCACCCCCGGTGGCGGGAGGAGGAACGAGCAGTACTTC. Its protein product is CASTPGGGRRNEQYF.

The chain uses TRBV4-2 and TRBJ2-5; 7 bases line up with TRBD2. Trimming took 4 bases from V and 4 from J; bases not matched to a gene: 9. Germline CDR1 reads LGHNA; CDR2 reads YNFKEQ. The CDR3 is 15 amino acids. The CDR3 protein is CASSPAGAGAETQYF. Written as DNA, the CDR3 is TGTGCCAGCAGCCCGGCGGGCGCGGGAGCAGAGACCCAGTACTTC.